This TCR beta chain was identified during a study of T cells in Graves' hyperthyroidism and ophthalmopathy. Study-wide results and limits: In the analysis, a 13 V-J model separated ophthalmopathy from stable hyperthyroidism. The model foresaw ophthalmopathy a median roughly 6.6 months prior to onset.

The hyperthyroidism patients had all been newly diagnosed, and their disease duration was under 2 months. Their ages ranged from 18 to 65 years. The authors obtained PBMCs from roughly 9.7 ml of fresh peripheral blood. This clonotype appeared many times. The antigen remains unidentified. There were TCR beta CDR3 regions amplified from RNA transcripts. A first-round RT-PCR of the TCR CDR3 used the HTBI primer set. TCRdb reanalysed the multiplex PCR reads using MiXCR and keeps one entry per CDR3 protein. The sample contains roughly 740,000 distinct CDR3 sequences, around 15% of which appear only once. This CDR3 contains 10 residues.

This chain connects TRBV3-2 to TRBJ1-5. TRBV3-2 is classified as a pseudogene. The specimen sequenced was blood. This sequence was found in a man aged 18 to 29 with Graves' hyperthyroidism. The CDR3 DNA sequence: TGTGCCAGCAGCCCCCCGACCCAGCATTTT. Translated: CASSPPTQHF.